This T cell receptor (beta chain) was found in a study of control samples from healthy donors and cancer patients. The assay was immunoSEQ multiplex PCR, and TCRdb's table has in-frame clones only and misses some. This sample has roughly 120,000 clones; more than 85% occur once, and the top ten carry 1.7%. Germline values: CDR1 MNHEY, CDR2 SVGEGT. V lost 4 bases to trimming and J lost 2 bases; unmatched junction nucleotides: 3. The CDR3 runs to 14 residues. The chain carries TRBV6-2 or TRBV6-3 and TRBJ2-3; 7 nucleotides line up with TRBD2. Sequenced material: PBMCs. The sequence came from a man in his fifties with head and neck cancer. The CDR3 DNA sequence: TGTGCCAGCAGTTGGGGGGGGAACACAGATACGCAGTATTTT. Translation: CASSWGGNTDTQYF.